The present T cell receptor (beta chain) was sequenced within a study of blood T cell repertoires in COVID-19. Profiling relied on immunoSEQ multiplex PCR, and the TCRdb table lists in-frame clones only, not all of them. This table holds a few hundred thousand clones, 90% found once. Input material: PBMCs or T cells enriched from blood (not recorded which). The TCR sequence derives from a man younger than 30 who had recovered from COVID-19.

The CDR3 reads CASSRDRDRPDTQYF. The CDR3 bases are TGCGCCAGCAGCCGGGACAGGGATCGGCCAGATACGCAGTATTTT. The chain combines TRBV5-1 with TRBJ2-3; 9 bases line up with TRBD1. CDR3 size: 15 residues. Germline assignment: CDR1 SGHRS and CDR2 YFSETQ. V lost 4 bases, J lost 4 bases, and 7 bases stayed unmatched.